This record covers a single T cell receptor (beta chain). Antigen specificity is unknown. The time point denotes: week 5, during vaccination. The vaccine gave 300 ug of a 20-mer mutant IDH1 peptide subcutaneously per dose. Clones were read by immunoSEQ multiplex PCR, and TCRdb kept only the in-frame ones, dropping some. The sample yields tens of thousands of clones, roughly nine tenths seen once. The data were taken from a study of a mutant IDH1 vaccine in newly diagnosed glioma. With V trimmed by 2 bases and J by 4 bases, 6 bases remained unmatched. Per the germline V gene, CDR1 is SEHNR and CDR2 is FQNEAQ (reference sequence). This CDR3 comprises 15 residues.

This chain connects TRBV7-9 to TRBJ2-5; 8 bases line up with TRBD2. This TCR was recovered from a man aged 50 to 60 with glioma. This material consisted of PBMCs, taken from a glioma patient whose treatment included an IDH1 peptide vaccine. CDR3 DNA sequence: TGTGCCAGCAGCTTACGGGGGGGTGGAGGAGAGACCCAGTACTTC. Translating it yields CASSLRGGGGETQYF.